Presented here are 32 T cell receptor beta chains from one specimen sequenced in a study of cytomegalovirus exposure and HLA in healthy donors. The PCR was carried out with 60 Vbeta primers and 13 Jbeta primers. TCRdb's copy holds only in-frame clones and misses some; the assay was immunoSEQ multiplex PCR. The ten most abundant clones cover less than 0.9% of a sample with 150,000 to 200,000 clones. Sample: PBMCs. These receptor sequences come from a boy aged 5 to 17 in good health and CMV-seronegative.

This rearrangement joins TRBV18 to TRBJ2-7; 12 bases match TRBD1. V shed 3 bases, J shed 2 bases, and the junction held 2 bases outside the gene matches. The germline gives CDR1 KGHSH, CDR2 LQKENI. The CDR3 has 15 amino acids. CDR3 amino acids: CASSPGQGATYEQYF. The CDR3 DNA sequence: TGTGCCAGCTCACCGGGACAGGGGGCGACCTACGAGCAGTACTTC.

The rearrangement links TRBV13 to TRBJ2-7; 7 bases match TRBD1. CDR3 length: 15 amino acids. The V gene's germline CDR1 is PRHDT and CDR2 FYEKMQ (reference sequence). V lost 4 bases to trimming and J lost 3 bases; unmatched junction nucleotides: 9. As DNA, the CDR3 is TGTGCCAGCAGCTCCTCGACAGGGTGGGACTACGAGCAGTACTTC. It yields the protein CASSSSTGWDYEQYF.

The chain carries TRBV14 and TRBJ1-2; 9 nucleotides align to TRBD1. CDR3 length: 17 residues. Germline V gene sequence: CDR1 SGHDN, CDR2 FVKESK. Losses at the gene ends were 3 bases for V and 4 bases for J; bases not matched to a gene: 12. CDR3 sequence: CASSHVQVGQGSYGYTF. The CDR3 DNA reads as TGTGCCAGCAGCCATGTCCAAGTCGGACAGGGGTCCTATGGCTACACCTTC.

In nucleotides, the CDR3 is TGCGCCAGCAGTATAGAACGGGGGAACACTGAAGCTTTCTTT. This codes for CASSIERGNTEAFF. This rearrangement joins TRBV10-1 to TRBJ1-1, with D hard to call. Germline V lookup: CDR1 WNHNN, CDR2 SYGVQD (reference sequence). The CDR3 covers 14 residues. Trimming took off 5 bases at V and 1 base at J, with 11 bases between the two ends.

The chain joins TRBV28 to TRBJ2-7, with 7 positions matching TRBD2. Germline CDR1 MDHEN, CDR2 SYDVKM. CDR3 size: 14 residues. Trimming removed 6 bases from V and 0 bases from J; junction bases left unmatched: 5. CDR3 in DNA: TGTGCCAGCAGGACCTGGACTAGCTCCTACGAGCAGTACTTC. The encoded protein is CASRTWTSSYEQYF.

The rearrangement joins TRBV7-9 to TRBJ1-3; D is unclear. CDR3 size: 15 residues. The ends were cut back, 3 bases at V and 0 bases at J, with 9 bases in the middle. Germline V gene data show CDR1 as SEHNR and CDR2 as FQNEAQ (reference sequence). The CDR3 nucleotides read TGTGCCAGCAGCTTGGCTGATTTCTCTGGAAACACCATATATTTT. Amino acid sequence: CASSLADFSGNTIYF.

The V and J genes are TRBV5-4 and TRBJ2-1; 7 nucleotides match TRBD1. The V and J ends lost 2 bases and 6 bases, in that order; junction bases with no gene match: 8. Per germline, CDR1 SGHNT and CDR2 YYREEE (reference sequence). The CDR3 contains 15 residues. The CDR3 sequence is CASSFDMKGANEQFF. DNA of the CDR3: TGTGCCAGCAGCTTTGACATGAAGGGGGCCAATGAGCAGTTCTTC.

The V gene is TRBV4-2, the J gene TRBJ1-4; 9 bases are shared with TRBD1. The CDR3 runs to 13 residues. J lost 8 bases, V lost 4 bases, and 2 bases had no gene match. CDR1 and CDR2 (germline): LGHNA, YNFKEQ. CDR3 sequence reads: CASSRDREEKLFF. DNA of the CDR3: TGTGCCAGCAGCCGGGACAGGGAGGAAAAACTGTTTTTT.

The CDR3, as DNA: TGTGCCAGCAGCCTTCAACACGGGTCCGAAGCTTTCTTT. The encoded protein is CASSLQHGSEAFF. V and J are TRBV14 and TRBJ1-1, with D uncertain. The germline V gene encodes CDR1 SGHDN and CDR2 FVKESK. This CDR3 has 13 residues. V was pared by 4 bases and J by 8 bases, with 14 bases between.

The chain links TRBV19 to TRBJ2-3; D is possibly TRBD2 (5 bases). With 8 bases removed from V and 2 bases from J, the gap between germline ends came to 17 bases. CDR3 size: 15 residues. Germline CDR1 and CDR2: LNHDA and SQIVND (reference sequence). The CDR3 bases are TGTGCCAGTCAAAGAGGTGAAGCGGACACAGATACGCAGTATTTT. It codes for CASQRGEADTDTQYF.

The chain links TRBV28 to TRBJ1-1; possible D gene TRBD1, 6 bases. Trimming stripped 8 bases from V and 1 base from J, with 17 bases between. The germline V gene has CDR1 MDHEN and CDR2 SYDVKM. There are 15 residues in the CDR3. This CDR3 reads CASSLGGGGNTEAFF. For the CDR3, the DNA is TGTGCCAGCTCCTTGGGGGGCGGGGGGAACACTGAAGCTTTCTTT.

V is TRBV18 and J is TRBJ2-6, with D unclear. Trimming stripped 2 bases from V and 2 bases from J, with 10 bases between. Germline CDR1 is KGHSH and CDR2 is LQKENI. The CDR3 sequence is 16 residues long. CDR3: CASSPIVVAGANVLTF. The CDR3 DNA follows: TGTGCCAGCTCACCAATTGTTGTCGCTGGGGCCAACGTCCTGACTTTC.

As to this clone: Other DNA sequences of this sample code for an identical CDR3. The J gene is TRBJ2-3, the V gene TRBV29-1; D is possibly TRBD1 (6 bases). V was trimmed by 4 bases and J by 0 bases, leaving 14 bases between them. CDR1 and CDR2 (germline): SQVTM, ANQGSEA. The CDR3 is made up of 15 amino acids. The CDR3 here is CSVVGQGHSTDTQYF. The DNA for the CDR3 is TGCAGCGTTGTGGGGCAGGGACATAGCACAGATACGCAGTATTTT.

This rearrangement joins TRBV7-9 to TRBJ1-2; tentatively, D is TRBD1 (6 bases). V shed 4 bases and J shed 8 bases, with 11 bases lying between them. Germline CDR1 is SEHNR and CDR2 is FQNEAQ (reference sequence). The CDR3 has 12 amino acids. For the CDR3, the DNA is TGTGCCAGCAGCTCACAGGGTATCGGCTACACCTTC. It yields the protein CASSSQGIGYTF. Based on the CDR3 plus reference TRBV7-9 and TRBJ1-2, the full variable domain is DTGVSQNPRHKITKRGQNVTFRCDPISEHNRLYWYRQTLGQGPEFLTYFQNEAQLEKSRLLSDRFSAERPKGSFSTLEIQRTEQGDSAMYLCASSSQGIGYTFGSGTRLTVV.

This chain joins TRBV4-1 and TRBJ2-2; D possibly corresponds to TRBD2 (6 bases). CDR1 and CDR2 from the germline V gene are MGHRA and YSYEKL. CDR3 size: 16 residues. Between the trimmed V and J ends, which lost 1 base and 0 bases, there was a span of 9 bases. DNA for the CDR3: TGCGCCAGCAGCCAAGGTGGAGGGACGAACACCGGGGAGCTGTTTTTT. It is translated as CASSQGGGTNTGELFF.

The chain is built from TRBV7-9 and TRBJ1-1; 7 bases line up with TRBD1. The CDR3 has 16 residues. V lost 3 bases to trimming and J lost 0 bases; unmatched junction nucleotides: 7. Germline CDR1 and CDR2: SEHNR and FQNEAQ (reference sequence). CDR3 bases: TGTGCCAGCAGCTTGGACAGGAATCCTATGAACACTGAAGCTTTCTTT. Its protein product is CASSLDRNPMNTEAFF.

This rearrangement joins TRBV7-7 to TRBJ2-2, with 9 bases identical to TRBD2. CDR1 is SSHAT and CDR2 is FNYEAQ in the germline V gene (reference sequence). Trimming removed 5 bases from V and 7 bases from J; junction bases left unmatched: 5. The CDR3 runs 14 residues. The CDR3, as DNA: TGTGCCAGCAGCACCGCTAGCGGGGACGGGGAGCTGTTTTTT. Its protein product is CASSTASGDGELFF.

The chain carries TRBV11-1 and TRBJ2-1; 8 bases are shared with TRBD1. CDR1 is SGHAT, CDR2 FQDESV, per germline (reference sequence). The CDR3 runs 14 residues. V shed 2 bases, J shed 16 bases, and the junction held 13 bases outside the gene matches. As DNA, the CDR3 is TGTGCCAGCAGCTTAATGGGACAGGAGATGATTCACTTCTTC. Protein sequence: CASSLMGQEMIHFF.

J is TRBJ2-2 and V is TRBV11-2, with D possibly matching TRBD1 (5 bases). This CDR3 has 18 amino acids. Germline CDR1 reads SGHAT; CDR2 reads FQNNGV. V was pared by 5 bases and J by 4 bases, with 23 bases between. CDR3 amino acids: CASSRYQIGVFGTGELFF. In DNA form, the CDR3 reads TGTGCCAGCAGCCGATACCAAATAGGGGTTTTTGGCACCGGGGAGCTGTTTTTT.

V usage is TRBV9 and J usage is TRBJ1-2; D is unresolved. Trimming removed 0 bases from V and 5 bases from J, with 17 bases in between. The length of the CDR3 is 16 residues. The germline CDR1 and CDR2 sequences are SGDLS and YYNGEE. The CDR3 loop is CASSVATEVSGYGYTF. The CDR3 coding sequence is TGTGCCAGCAGCGTAGCTACGGAGGTCTCGGGGTATGGCTACACCTTC.

In DNA form, the CDR3 reads TGTGCCAGCAGTGAATATATTCGGGGCGCAGGGGTGCCCACTGAAGCTTTCTTT. This sequence encodes CASSEYIRGAGVPTEAFF. The genes are TRBV25-1 and TRBJ1-1; D is possibly TRBD1 (6 bases). V shed 0 bases and J shed 4 bases, with 21 bases lying between them. Germline V gene data show CDR1 as MGHDK and CDR2 as SYGVNS. This CDR3 contains 18 residues.

The gene calls are TRBV19 and TRBJ2-7, with D possibly being TRBD1 (5 bases). The CDR3 contains 14 residues. Germline V gene data show CDR1 as LNHDA and CDR2 as SQIVND (reference sequence). V was trimmed by 1 base and J by 3 bases, leaving 10 bases between them. For the CDR3, the DNA is TGTGCCAGTAGTATAGGAACAGGAAACTACGAGCAGTACTTC. Its translation: CASSIGTGNYEQYF.

The chain joins TRBV6-5 to TRBJ2-5, with D unresolved. The V end lost 2 bases, the J end lost 1 base, and 8 bases lay between the germline ends. The germline V gene encodes CDR1 MNHEY and CDR2 SVGAGI. There are 14 residues in the CDR3. The CDR3 DNA sequence: TGTGCCAGCAGTTACCGGCACAGCCAAGAGACCCAGTACTTC. This gives the protein CASSYRHSQETQYF.

The V and J genes are TRBV4-3 and TRBJ1-1; no firm D call. The CDR3 length is 16 residues. CDR1 and CDR2 from the germline V gene are LGHNA and YSLEER. Trimming removed 2 bases at V and 5 bases at J, with 18 bases between. CDR3 sequence reads: CASSQNVIGERTEAFF. In nucleotides, the CDR3 is TGCGCCAGCAGCCAAAACGTAATCGGGGAAAGGACTGAAGCTTTCTTT.

The genes are TRBV18 and TRBJ1-4; a possible D gene is TRBD1 (5 bases). The V gene's germline CDR1 is KGHSH and CDR2 LQKENI. This CDR3 contains 17 residues. The germline V and J ends were trimmed by 2 bases and 4 bases, with 17 bases remaining between them. The chain's CDR3 is CASSPRVVGQGNEKLFF. The CDR3 DNA is TGTGCCAGCTCACCAAGGGTCGTTGGGCAGGGTAATGAAAAACTGTTTTTT.

The chain employs TRBV5-4 and TRBJ2-7, with TRBD2 as a possible D gene (6 bases). The germline V and J ends were trimmed by 3 bases and 0 bases, with 22 bases remaining between them. The length of the CDR3 is 18 residues. CDR1 and CDR2 (germline): SGHNT, YYREEE (reference sequence). CDR3 DNA: TGTGCCAGCAGCTGGGGGGTGGGACCTAGCTCCGGCTCCTACGAGCAGTACTTC. Its translation: CASSWGVGPSSGSYEQYF.

The chain employs TRBV27 and TRBJ2-1; 12 bases are a match to TRBD2. The CDR3 extends over 16 amino acids. Germline loops: CDR1 MNHEY, CDR2 SMNVEV (reference sequence). Trimming at V came to 2 bases and at J to 6 bases, leaving 5 bases not matched to a gene. In nucleotides, the CDR3 is TGTGCCAGCAGTTTACGGCTAGCGGGGGGGACCAATGAGCAGTTCTTC. Protein product: CASSLRLAGGTNEQFF.

V and J are TRBV7-2 and TRBJ2-1; 10 nucleotides align to TRBD2. CDR3 size: 14 residues. The junction had 8 bases not matched to a gene; V was cut back by 5 bases and J by 10 bases. Germline assignment: CDR1 SGHTA and CDR2 FQGNSA. CDR3: CASSLYSGGREQFF. As DNA, the CDR3 is TGTGCCAGCAGCCTCTATAGCGGGGGGCGCGAGCAGTTCTTC.

The gene calls are TRBV14 and TRBJ1-5; no reliable D call. Deletions cut 0 bases from V and 2 bases from J, with 11 bases between. The germline gives CDR1 SGHDN, CDR2 FVKESK. The CDR3 consists of 16 residues. CDR3 bases: TGTGCCAGCAGCCAAGATCAAACCGGGGGCAATCAGCCCCAGCATTTT. Protein: CASSQDQTGGNQPQHF. The complete variable domain, with remaining parts taken from reference TRBV14 and TRBJ1-5, reads EAGVTQFPSHSVIEKGQTVTLRCDPISGHDNLYWYRRVMGKEIKFLLHFVKESKQDESGMPNNRFLAERTGGTYSTLKVQPAELEDSGVYFCASSQDQTGGNQPQHFGDGTRLSIL.

This chain uses TRBV9 with TRBJ2-5, with 8 bases identical to TRBD2. The J call may be incorrect, as the DNA end agrees better with TRBJ2-7. Germline-derived CDR1 and CDR2 are SGDLS and YYNGEE. The length of the CDR3 is 15 residues. The CDR3 region has the DNA TGTGCCCCCAACGGGGGGGTCCAGAGCTCCTACGAGCAGTACTTC. Protein: CAPNGGVQSSYEQYF.

The CDR3 is CAIRPGQGAIWNTEAFF. In nucleotides, the CDR3 is TGTGCCATCAGACCGGGACAGGGGGCGATTTGGAACACTGAAGCTTTCTTT. The V gene is TRBV10-3, the J gene TRBJ1-1; 12 positions agree with TRBD1. V trimming: 6 bases; J trimming: 1 base; junction bases outside the gene matches: 9. The CDR3 totals 17 residues. Germline-derived CDR1 and CDR2 are ENHRY and SYGVKD.

With regard to this clone: In the same sample, other DNA sequences code for this CDR3. The chain joins TRBV6-4 to TRBJ2-7; TRBD1 matches 10 bases. This CDR3 has 14 amino acids. Per the germline V gene, CDR1 is MRHNA and CDR2 is SNTAGT. Germline trimming cut 5 bases from V and 4 bases from J; bases unmatched to any gene: 5. CDR3 loop: CASSPGQGSYEQYF. The CDR3 DNA is TGTGCCAGCAGTCCGGGACAGGGGAGTTACGAGCAGTACTTC.